This paragraph covers one TCR beta chain sequence. The antigen remains unidentified. The sample originates from a study of radiotherapy plus CTLA-4 blockade in lung cancer. Study at large: For 15% to 20% of patients, objective responses occurred, and about 34% had disease control. General study results and limits: In blood, early T cell clone dynamics reportedly predicted response best, together with interferon-beta. Blood TCR clones of tumor origin expanded after radiotherapy plus ipilimumab.

The germline V gene has CDR1 ENHRY and CDR2 SYGVKD. V was pared by 6 bases and J by 6 bases, with 3 bases of the junction left unmatched. The CDR3 has 13 residues. Focal radiation plus CTLA-4 blockade with ipilimumab was administered to patients who had chemo-refractory metastatic non-small-cell lung cancer. Profiled with immunoSEQ multiplex PCR; TCRdb holds only in-frame clones, not every one. The table shows roughly 98,000 clones, with about four fifths occurring only once. This specimen consisted of peripheral blood, obtained from a patient treated with radiotherapy plus ipilimumab. The sequence came from a human donor with non-small cell lung cancer that progressed on radiotherapy plus ipilimumab. The rearrangement joins TRBV10-3 to TRBJ2-1; 9 bases align to TRBD2. Here the CDR3 reads CAISPTSGNEQFF. CDR3 nucleotide sequence: TGTGCCATCAGCCCGACTAGCGGCAATGAGCAGTTCTTC.